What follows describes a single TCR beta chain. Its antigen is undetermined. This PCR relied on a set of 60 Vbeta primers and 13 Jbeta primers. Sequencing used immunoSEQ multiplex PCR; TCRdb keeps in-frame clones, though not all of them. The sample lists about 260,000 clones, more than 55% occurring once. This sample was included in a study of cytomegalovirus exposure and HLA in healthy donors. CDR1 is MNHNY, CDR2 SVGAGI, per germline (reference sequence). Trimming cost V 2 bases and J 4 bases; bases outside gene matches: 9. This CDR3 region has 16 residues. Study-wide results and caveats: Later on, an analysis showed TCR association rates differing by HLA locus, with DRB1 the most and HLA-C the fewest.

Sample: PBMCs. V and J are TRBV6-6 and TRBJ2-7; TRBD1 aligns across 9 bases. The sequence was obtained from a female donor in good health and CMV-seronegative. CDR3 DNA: TGTGCCAGCAGTTACACACTACCCGGGACAGGGTACGAGCAGTACTTC. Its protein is CASSYTLPGTGYEQYF.